This passage covers 23 T cell receptor beta chains from one sample sequenced in a study of immune heterogeneity within non-small cell lung tumors. Each sample used approximately 570 ng of genomic DNA from bulk tumor tissue. Widely spaced biopsies, several per primary tumor, were obtained at surgery. With untreated, newly diagnosed non-small cell lung cancer, the patients went on to undergo curative surgery. Multiplex PCR employing 32 V and 13 J primers generated amplicons of the TCR beta CDR3. TCRdb redid the calling of the multiplex PCR reads with MiXCR, one entry per CDR3 protein. The repertoire holds 21,000 or so distinct CDR3 sequences, with 25% to 30% as singletons. Sequencing was carried out using lung tumor tissue. These receptors all come from a man between 40 and 49 years old with non-small cell lung cancer.

This chain links TRBV4-1 with TRBJ2-1; TRBD2 aligns across 16 bases. CDR1 and CDR2 (germline): MGHRA, YSYEKL. Losses at the gene ends were 3 bases for V and 5 bases for J; bases not matched to a gene: 10. The CDR3 has 19 residues. The CDR3 here is CASSQAGLAGGLSNNEQFF. The DNA of the CDR3 is TGCGCCAGCAGCCAGGCGGGACTAGCGGGAGGGCTTTCCAACAATGAGCAGTTCTTC.

Concerning this clonotype itself: A much more abundant neighbour one base away suggests this may be a read error. CDR3 protein: CASIQTLSTGDYGYTF. In DNA, the CDR3 is TGTGCCAGCATCCAAACTTTATCCACAGGTGACTATGGCTACACCTTC. V gene TRBV4-2 combines with J gene TRBJ1-2; D may be TRBD1 (5 bases). The CDR3 consists of 16 residues. Germline V gene data show CDR1 as LGHNA and CDR2 as YNFKEQ.

V gene TRBV19 combines with J gene TRBJ1-1; D is ambiguous. From germline, CDR1 is LNHDA and CDR2 SQIVND (reference sequence). Trimming pared 2 bases from V and 5 bases from J, leaving 9 bases between. The CDR3 covers 13 residues. This CDR3 is CASSIYRKTEAFF. The CDR3 region has the DNA TGTGCCAGTAGTATATATCGGAAGACTGAAGCTTTCTTT.

This clonotype is medium-sized. V and J are TRBV15 and TRBJ2-2, with D hard to call. CDR3 length: 13 residues. The germline CDR1 and CDR2 sequences are LNHNV and YYDKDF (reference sequence). V lost 1 base and J 7 bases, leaving 7 bases between the germline ends. CDR3 loop: CATSRVKGGELFF. The CDR3 nucleotides read TGTGCCACCAGCAGAGTAAAAGGCGGGGAGCTGTTTTTT. The full variable domain, in which reference TRBV15 and TRBJ2-2 provide the parts outside the CDR3, is DAMVIQNPRYQVTQFGKPVTLSCSQTLNHNVMYWYQQKSSQAPKLLFHYYDKDFNNEADTPDNFQSRRPNTSFCFLDIRSPGLGDTAMYLCATSRVKGGELFFGEGSRLTVL.

This clonotype was counted a single time. This may come from a read error, since a much larger clone is one base off. This rearrangement joins TRBV11-2 to TRBJ1-2; D is unclear. The CDR3 loop spans 13 amino acids. CDR1 is SGHAT, CDR2 FQNNGV, per germline. V was cut by 5 bases and J by 4 bases, with 11 bases left in between. CDR3 sequence (DNA): TGTGCCAGCAGCCCAGGCAAGGCCTATGGCTACACCTTC. Residues: CASSPGKAYGYTF. Variable domain in full (rest from reference TRBV11-2 and TRBJ1-2): EAGVAQSPRYKIIEKRQSVAFWCNPISGHATLYWYQQILGQGPKLLIQFQNNGVVDDSQLPKDRFSAERLKGVDSTLKIQPAKLEDSAVYLCASSPGKAYGYTFGSGTRLTVV.

The table lists this clonotype with a few counts. V usage is TRBV7-8 and J usage is TRBJ1-2; weak D call: TRBD1 (5 bases). Germline loops: CDR1 SGHVS, CDR2 FQNEAQ. Trimming removed 0 bases from V and 3 bases from J, with 14 bases in between. The CDR3 consists of 16 residues. DNA for the CDR3: TGTGCCAGCAGCTTAGCCGGGTGGGGGGACGACTATGGCTACACCTTC. Its protein is CASSLAGWGDDYGYTF.

The genes are TRBV4-2 and TRBJ1-2, with 7 bases lining up with TRBD1. J gave up 6 bases and V 0 bases, and 10 bases lay outside the gene matches. CDR1 LGHNA and CDR2 YNFKEQ come from the germline V gene. The CDR3 length is 16 residues. This chain's CDR3 is CASSQDFVTGRNGYTF. In nucleotides, the CDR3 is TGTGCCAGCAGCCAAGATTTTGTGACAGGGAGAAATGGCTACACCTTC.

To note about this clonotype: This may be a read error, as it is one base from a much larger clone. The rearrangement joins TRBV20-1 to TRBJ1-1, with a weak D call TRBD1 (6 bases). Germline V gives CDR1 DFQATT, CDR2 SNEGSKA (reference sequence). Trimming removed 2 bases at V and 7 bases at J, with 8 bases between. The CDR3 extends over 11 amino acids. This CDR3 reads CSARPGHEAFF. Here the CDR3 DNA reads TGCAGTGCTAGACCGGGACATGAAGCTTTCTTT.

This chain links TRBV11-2 with TRBJ2-1, with TRBD2 matching 9 bases. V shed 0 bases and J 5 bases; nucleotides not matched to a gene: 2. Germline V gene data show CDR1 as SGHAT and CDR2 as FQNNGV. This CDR3 spans 15 amino acids. The CDR3 nucleotides are TGTGCCAGCAGCTTAGAAAGCGGGAGGAACAATGAGCAGTTCTTC. Translation: CASSLESGRNNEQFF.

V gene TRBV6-1 combines with J gene TRBJ1-2; 8 nucleotides align to TRBD1. V lost 10 bases, J lost 6 bases, and 13 bases stayed unmatched. This CDR3 has 14 residues. The germline V gene has CDR1 MNHNS and CDR2 SASEGT. In DNA, the CDR3 is TGTGCCAACGACCCAGACAGGGGCTGGAATGGCTACACCTTC. Protein: CANDPDRGWNGYTF.

In this sample, this clonotype turned up a few times. This rearrangement joins TRBV30 to TRBJ1-1, with D possibly being TRBD1 (5 bases). Germline CDR1 GTSNPN, CDR2 SVGIG (reference sequence). The CDR3 runs to 11 residues. V was trimmed by 4 bases and J by 8 bases, leaving 11 bases between them. The CDR3 nucleotides are TGTGCCTGGATCCAGGGAGGGGAAGCTTTCTTT. It is translated as CAWIQGGEAFF. The whole variable domain, remainder taken from reference TRBV30 and TRBJ1-1, is SQTIHQWPATLVQPVGSPLSLECTVEGTSNPNLYWYRQAAGRGLQLLFYSVGIGQISSEVPQNLSASRPQDRQFILSSKKLLLSDSGFYLCAWIQGGEAFFGQGTRLTVV.

This clonotype was found many times. The chain has TRBV6-1 and TRBJ1-5, with 7 bases fitting TRBD1. Per the germline V gene, CDR1 is MNHNS and CDR2 is SASEGT. This CDR3 contains 15 residues. The V gene end was trimmed by 6 bases and the J gene end by 7 bases; junction bases not matched to a gene: 12. Written as DNA, the CDR3 is TGTGCCAGCAGCAAGACAGGGTCCCCCGGGCAGCCCCAGCATTTT. Translating gives CASSKTGSPGQPQHF.

Worth noting for this clonotype: A read error is possible here, since a much larger clone lies one base away. The CDR3 carries no conserved terminal phenylalanine or tryptophan, so it likely arises from a read error. V is TRBV6-1 and J is TRBJ1-2; D unresolved. Per germline, CDR1 MNHNS and CDR2 SASEGT. Trimming cost V 5 bases and J 3 bases, with 10 bases left between them. CDR3 length: 13 residues. Written as DNA, the CDR3 is TGTGCCAGCAGTAGAACCCAGGACTATGGCTACACCTCC. Translation: CASSRTQDYGYTS.

Comment on this clonotype: A much larger clone lies a single base off, so this may be a read error. The chain links TRBV24-1 to TRBJ2-2, with a tentative D call TRBD2 (6 bases). CDR3 length: 18 residues. Per the germline V gene, CDR1 is KGHDR and CDR2 is SFDVKD. Trimming pared 4 bases from V and 3 bases from J, leaving 20 bases between. The CDR3 sequence is CATSDPSPTRDYTGELFF. CDR3 in DNA: TGTGCCACCAGTGACCCCTCCCCGACTAGAGACTACACCGGGGAGCTGTTTTTT.

This clonotype appeared many times. V is TRBV29-1 and J is TRBJ1-4, with D possibly being TRBD1 (5 bases). Trimming removed 0 bases at V and 8 bases at J, with 10 bases between. The CDR3 sequence is 13 residues long. The germline V gene has CDR1 SQVTM and CDR2 ANQGSEA. The CDR3 DNA sequence: TGCAGCGTTGAAGAGGCAGGGTACGAAAAACTGTTTTTT. Its protein product is CSVEEAGYEKLFF.

This CDR3 reads CASSLRTGGNEQFF. Written as DNA, the CDR3 is TGTGCCAGCAGCTTAAGAACAGGGGGCAATGAGCAGTTCTTC. The chain is built from TRBV7-8 and TRBJ2-1; TRBD1 matches at 8 bases. V lost 2 bases, J lost 6 bases, and 3 bases stayed unmatched. Per germline, CDR1 SGHVS and CDR2 FQNEAQ. The CDR3 length is 14 residues.

The chain uses TRBV29-1 and TRBJ2-1; possibly TRBD2 for D (6 bases). Looked up from germline, CDR1 is SQVTM and CDR2 is ANQGSEA. V shed 4 bases and J shed 3 bases, with 13 bases lying between them. The CDR3 has 14 residues. The CDR3 DNA sequence: TGCAGCGTTGTACGCGGGATAGTCTACAATGAGCAGTTCTTC. Encoded protein: CSVVRGIVYNEQFF.

This clonotype is medium-sized. The chain recombines TRBV10-3 with TRBJ2-3, with D possibly matching TRBD1 (6 bases). This CDR3 is built from 13 residues. V gave up 8 bases and J gave up 4 bases, with 13 bases separating them. CDR1 and CDR2 from the germline V gene are ENHRY and SYGVKD. The CDR3 nucleotides read TGTGCCATCGGGGGCGGTGAGTCAGATACGCAGTATTTT. Translation gives CAIGGGESDTQYF.

Turning to this clonotype: Its ends do not fully match the called genes, so a read error is possible. This chain connects TRBV6-7 to TRBJ1-2; TRBD1 is a possible D gene (5 bases). Being an ORF, TRBV6-7 has a function that is uncertain. The CDR3 totals 12 residues. In DNA form, the CDR3 reads TGTGCCTGCAGCAGAGGGACCTATGGCTACACCTTC. Translated, it gives CACSRGTYGYTF.

In this sample, this clonotype turned up many times. The chain carries TRBV10-1 and TRBJ1-5; D is unresolved. V gave up 7 bases and J gave up 15 bases, with 28 bases separating them. Looked up from germline, CDR1 is WNHNN and CDR2 is SYGVQD (reference sequence). The CDR3 has 15 residues. The CDR3 DNA is TGCGCCAGCATTGCGACCGTTAATAATCATAGGCGGGGGCATTTT. This translates into CASIATVNNHRRGHF.

Remarks on this clonotype: The junction shows a germline mismatch at one end, possibly a read error. The V gene is TRBV19, the J gene TRBJ1-6, with 7 bases fitting TRBD1. The length of the CDR3 is 15 residues. Germline assignment: CDR1 LNHDA and CDR2 SQIVND (reference sequence). CDR3 bases: TGTGCCAGTAGTTCAACAGGGGTCTCTAATTCACCCCTACACTTT. Its protein product is CASSSTGVSNSPLHF.

By share, this clonotype ranks as medium-sized. The chain couples TRBV20-1 to TRBJ2-7; 13 nucleotides match TRBD2. CDR3 length equals 14 residues. CDR1 is DFQATT, CDR2 SNEGSKA, per germline (reference sequence). Germline trimming cut 2 bases from V and 2 bases from J; bases unmatched to any gene: 0. The CDR3 loop is CSARTSGRAYEQYF. CDR3 DNA: TGCAGTGCTAGAACTAGCGGGAGGGCCTACGAGCAGTACTTC.

This clonotype appeared a few times. The chain combines TRBV5-1 with TRBJ2-1; D could derive from TRBD1 or TRBD2 (5 bases each). Germline CDR1 is SGHRS and CDR2 is YFSETQ. The CDR3 has 17 residues. Trimming cost V 0 bases and J 0 bases, with 13 bases left between them. The CDR3 nucleotides read TGCGCCAGCAGCTTGGATTCCGGGACGAGCTCCTACAATGAGCAGTTCTTC. Translated: CASSLDSGTSSYNEQFF. The entire variable domain, with the rest obtained from reference TRBV5-1 and TRBJ2-1, is as follows: KAGVTQTPRYLIKTRGQQVTLSCSPISGHRSVSWYQQTPGQGLQFLFEYFSETQRNKGNFPGRFSGRQFSNSRSEMNVSTLELGDSALYLCASSLDSGTSSYNEQFFGPGTRLTVL.